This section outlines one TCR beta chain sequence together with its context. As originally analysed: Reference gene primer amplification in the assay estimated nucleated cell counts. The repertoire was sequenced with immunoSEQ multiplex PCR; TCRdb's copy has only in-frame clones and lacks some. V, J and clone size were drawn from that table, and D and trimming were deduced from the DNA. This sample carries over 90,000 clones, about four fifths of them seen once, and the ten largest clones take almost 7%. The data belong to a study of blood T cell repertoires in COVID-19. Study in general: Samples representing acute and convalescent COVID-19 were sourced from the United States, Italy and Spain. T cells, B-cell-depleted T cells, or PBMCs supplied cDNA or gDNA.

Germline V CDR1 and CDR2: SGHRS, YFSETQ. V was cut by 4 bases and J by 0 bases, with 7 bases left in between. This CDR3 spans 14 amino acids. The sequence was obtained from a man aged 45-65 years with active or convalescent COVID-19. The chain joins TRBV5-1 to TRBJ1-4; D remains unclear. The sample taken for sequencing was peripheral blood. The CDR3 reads CASSSTPTNEKLFF. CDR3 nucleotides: TGCGCCAGCAGCAGCACGCCAACTAATGAAAAACTGTTTTTT.